The 5 T cell receptor beta chains below were found in one sample sequenced in a study of beta chain features in type 1 diabetes. Overall study results and limits: Shorter TCRB CDR3s, moderately but significantly so, were found in Type 1 diabetes patients in all four CD4+ subsets.

Investigators reverse transcribed all isolated RNA, so they sequenced expressed TCRB transcripts. Data came from immunoSEQ multiplex PCR; TCRdb stores just in-frame clones and leaves some out. The sample lists under 350,000 clones; around 25% were seen once. Their antigens remain unidentified. Sequencing was carried out using naive CD4+ T cells from blood. The receptors come from a woman in her twenties or thirties with type 1 diabetes.

This chain connects TRBV28 to TRBJ1-2; D uncertain. Germline-derived CDR1 and CDR2 are MDHEN and SYDVKM. The CDR3 runs to 10 residues. V lost 3 bases to trimming and J lost 6 bases, with 2 bases between them. The CDR3: CASSFNGYTF. CDR3 bases: TGTGCCAGCAGTTTTAATGGCTACACCTTC.

V is TRBV10-3 and J is TRBJ2-7, with a possible D match to TRBD2 (6 bases). This CDR3 is 13 amino acids long. Per the germline V gene, CDR1 is ENHRY and CDR2 is SYGVKD. V lost 6 bases, J lost 2 bases, and 11 bases lay in between. This CDR3 is CAIRYGGTYEQYF. CDR3 coding DNA: TGTGCCATCAGGTACGGAGGGACCTACGAGCAGTACTTC.

In this sample, this clone turned up a few times. The gene calls are TRBV7-9 and TRBJ2-7, with TRBD2 identical over 11 bases. The CDR3 has 14 residues. From germline, CDR1 is SEHNR and CDR2 FQNEAQ (reference sequence). Trimming cost V 6 bases and J 5 bases; bases outside gene matches: 6. The CDR3 region has the DNA TGTGCCAGCAGTTTTAGCGGGAGGGCCGACGAGCAGTACTTC. This translates into CASSFSGRADEQYF.

The V and J genes are TRBV6-1 and TRBJ2-1; weak D call: TRBD1 (5 bases). The ends were cut back, 4 bases at V and 5 bases at J, with 9 bases in the middle. The CDR3 loop spans 13 amino acids. Germline V gives CDR1 MNHNS, CDR2 SASEGT. CDR3 protein: CASSGQRNNEQFF. For the CDR3, the DNA is TGTGCCAGCAGTGGACAGAGAAACAATGAGCAGTTCTTC.

The gene calls are TRBV29-1 and TRBJ2-7, with 11 nucleotides matching TRBD1. The germline gives CDR1 SQVTM, CDR2 ANQGSEA. Germline trimming cut 6 bases from V and 2 bases from J; bases unmatched to any gene: 3. The CDR3 runs 13 residues. The CDR3 is CSVTGQGAYEQYF. Written as DNA, the CDR3 is TGCAGCGTCACGGGACAGGGGGCCTACGAGCAGTACTTC.